The present entry profiles one TCR beta chain with its context. Its antigen is undetermined. The germline gives CDR1 SNHLY, CDR2 FYNNEI. V was pared by 2 bases and J by 1 base, with 5 bases of the junction left unmatched. CDR3 length: 15 residues. Libraries were prepared by immunoSEQ multiplex PCR; TCRdb keeps only in-frame clonotypes and omits some of them. The table has under 200,000 clones, roughly 89% seen once. The data were taken from a study of cytomegalovirus exposure and HLA in healthy donors. Points from the study as a whole: The study recorded about 150 TCR beta chains that were cytomegalovirus-associated.

The J gene is TRBJ2-7, the V gene TRBV2; TRBD2 matches 7 bases. The material sequenced was PBMCs. The receptor's source is a young woman in good health and CMV-seropositive. The CDR3, as DNA: TGTGCCAGCAGTGAAATGGGGGGGATTTCCTACGAGCAGTACTTC. It codes for CASSEMGGISYEQYF.